The clone carrying this T cell receptor (beta chain) has more than one count but fewer than ten. Antigen unknown. This entry belongs to a study of T cells in Graves' hyperthyroidism and ophthalmopathy. Regarding the study as a whole: Ophthalmopathy was predicted by the model a median of about six months ahead of onset.

The diagnostic basis comprised clinical symptoms, serum thyroxine and TRAb, thyroid ultrasound and orbital computed tomography. Amplification targeted TCR beta CDR3 regions from RNA transcripts. A first-round RT-PCR of the TCR CDR3 used the HTBI primer set. TCRdb re-called the multiplex PCR reads through MiXCR, storing one row per CDR3 protein. This sample has hundreds of thousands of distinct CDR3 sequences, with 16% found just once. Material for sequencing was blood. The source of this sequence is a woman aged 18-29 years with Graves' hyperthyroidism.

Written as DNA, the CDR3 is TGTGCCAGCAGCTTGCCGGGGGGGGCCAAAAATGAGCAGTTCTTC. Encoded protein: CASSLPGGAKNEQFF. The rearrangement joins TRBV5-6 to TRBJ2-1, with TRBD2 matching over 8 bases. Germline lookup yields CDR1 SGHDT and CDR2 YYEEEE. This CDR3 is built from 15 residues. V trimming: 1 base; J trimming: 7 bases; junction bases outside the gene matches: 7.